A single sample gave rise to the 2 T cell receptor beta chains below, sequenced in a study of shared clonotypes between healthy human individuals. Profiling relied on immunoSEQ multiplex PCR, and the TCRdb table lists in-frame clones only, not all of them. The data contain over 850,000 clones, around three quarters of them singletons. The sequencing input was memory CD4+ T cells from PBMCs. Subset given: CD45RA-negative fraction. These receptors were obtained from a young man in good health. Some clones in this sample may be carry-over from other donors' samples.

The CDR3 sequence is CATSRERGVTEAFF. Written as DNA, the CDR3 is TGTGCCACCAGCAGAGAACGGGGGGTCACTGAAGCTTTCTTT. This chain joins TRBV15 and TRBJ1-1, with D possibly being TRBD1 (5 bases). The CDR3 contains 14 residues. V dropped 0 bases and J dropped 4 bases, with 9 bases sitting between them. Germline V lookup: CDR1 LNHNV, CDR2 YYDKDF (reference sequence).

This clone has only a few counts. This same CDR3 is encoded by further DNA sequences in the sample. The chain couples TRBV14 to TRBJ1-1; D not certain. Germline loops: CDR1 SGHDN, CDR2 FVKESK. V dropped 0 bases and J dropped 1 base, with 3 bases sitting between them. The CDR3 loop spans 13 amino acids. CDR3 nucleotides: TGTGCCAGCAGCCAAGACAGGAACACTGAAGCTTTCTTT. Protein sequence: CASSQDRNTEAFF.